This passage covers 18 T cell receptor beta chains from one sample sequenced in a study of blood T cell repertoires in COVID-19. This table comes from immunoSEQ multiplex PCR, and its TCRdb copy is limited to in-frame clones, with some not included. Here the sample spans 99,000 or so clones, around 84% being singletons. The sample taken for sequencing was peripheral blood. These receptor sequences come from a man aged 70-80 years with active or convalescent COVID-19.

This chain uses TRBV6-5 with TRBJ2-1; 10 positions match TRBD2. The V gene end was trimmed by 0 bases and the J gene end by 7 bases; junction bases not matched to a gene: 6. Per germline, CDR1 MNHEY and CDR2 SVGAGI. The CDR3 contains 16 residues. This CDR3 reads CASSYSPAGGPNEQFF. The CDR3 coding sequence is TGTGCCAGCAGTTACTCGCCAGCGGGGGGGCCTAATGAGCAGTTCTTC.

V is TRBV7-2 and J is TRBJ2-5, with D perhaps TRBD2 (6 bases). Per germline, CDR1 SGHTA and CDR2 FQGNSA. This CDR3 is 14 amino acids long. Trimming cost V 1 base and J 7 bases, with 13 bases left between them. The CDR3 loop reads CASSLGPGVGTQYF. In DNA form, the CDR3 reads TGTGCCAGCAGCTTAGGCCCGGGGGTGGGGACCCAGTACTTC.

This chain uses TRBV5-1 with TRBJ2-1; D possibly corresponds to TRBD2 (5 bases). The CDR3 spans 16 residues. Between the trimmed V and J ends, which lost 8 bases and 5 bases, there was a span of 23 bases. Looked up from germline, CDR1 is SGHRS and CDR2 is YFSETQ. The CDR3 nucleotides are TGCGCCAGTGGCGGCTGGGGAGTGTCAGGCCACAATGAGCAGTTCTTC. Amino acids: CASGGWGVSGHNEQFF. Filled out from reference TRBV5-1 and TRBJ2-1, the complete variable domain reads KAGVTQTPRYLIKTRGQQVTLSCSPISGHRSVSWYQQTPGQGLQFLFEYFSETQRNKGNFPGRFSGRQFSNSRSEMNVSTLELGDSALYLCASGGWGVSGHNEQFFGPGTRLTVL.

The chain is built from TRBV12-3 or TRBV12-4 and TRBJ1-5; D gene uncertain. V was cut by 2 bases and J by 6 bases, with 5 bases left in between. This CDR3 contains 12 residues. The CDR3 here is CASSLSVQPQHF. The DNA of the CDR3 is TGTGCCAGCAGTTTATCGGTTCAGCCCCAGCATTTT.

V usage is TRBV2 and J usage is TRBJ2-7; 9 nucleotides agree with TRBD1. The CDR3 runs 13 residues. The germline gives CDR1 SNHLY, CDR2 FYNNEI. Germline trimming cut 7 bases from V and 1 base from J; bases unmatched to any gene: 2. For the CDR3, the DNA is TGTGCCAGCACCGGGACAGGGTCCTACGAGCAGTACTTC. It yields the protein CASTGTGSYEQYF.

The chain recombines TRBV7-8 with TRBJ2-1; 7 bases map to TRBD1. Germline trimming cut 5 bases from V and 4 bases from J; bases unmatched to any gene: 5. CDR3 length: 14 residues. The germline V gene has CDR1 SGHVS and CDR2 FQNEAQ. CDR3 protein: CASSEGQEYNEQFF. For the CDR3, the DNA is TGTGCCAGCAGCGAAGGACAGGAATACAATGAGCAGTTCTTC.

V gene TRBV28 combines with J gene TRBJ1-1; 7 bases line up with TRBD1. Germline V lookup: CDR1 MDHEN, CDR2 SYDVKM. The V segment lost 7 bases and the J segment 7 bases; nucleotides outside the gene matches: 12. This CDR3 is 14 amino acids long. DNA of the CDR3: TGTGCCAGCAACCAGGGGGACTTGGGACGTGAAGCTTTCTTT. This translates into CASNQGDLGREAFF.

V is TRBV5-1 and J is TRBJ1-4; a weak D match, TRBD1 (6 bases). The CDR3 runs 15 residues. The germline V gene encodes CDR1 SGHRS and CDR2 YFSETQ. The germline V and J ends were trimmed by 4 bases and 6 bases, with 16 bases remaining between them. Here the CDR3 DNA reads TGCGCCAGCAGCCCGGGACACCTCAGGGATGAAAAACTGTTTTTT. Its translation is CASSPGHLRDEKLFF.

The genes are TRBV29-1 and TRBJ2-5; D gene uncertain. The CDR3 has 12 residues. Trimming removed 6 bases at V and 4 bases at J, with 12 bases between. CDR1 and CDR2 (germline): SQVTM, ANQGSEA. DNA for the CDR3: TGCAGCGTAAACGAAAGAGGAGAGACCCAGTACTTC. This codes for CSVNERGETQYF.

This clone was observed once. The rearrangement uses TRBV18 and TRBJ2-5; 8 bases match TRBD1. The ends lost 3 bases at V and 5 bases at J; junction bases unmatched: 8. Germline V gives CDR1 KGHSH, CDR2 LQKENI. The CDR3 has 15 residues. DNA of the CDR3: TGTGCCAGCTCACCTGTCCAGGGGGCTGGTGAGACCCAGTACTTC. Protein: CASSPVQGAGETQYF.

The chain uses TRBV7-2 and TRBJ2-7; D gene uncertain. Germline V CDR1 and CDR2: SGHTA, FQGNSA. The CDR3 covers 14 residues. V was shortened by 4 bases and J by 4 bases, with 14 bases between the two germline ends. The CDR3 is CASSSQALLYEQYF. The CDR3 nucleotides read TGTGCCAGCAGCTCCCAAGCCCTTCTTTACGAGCAGTACTTC.

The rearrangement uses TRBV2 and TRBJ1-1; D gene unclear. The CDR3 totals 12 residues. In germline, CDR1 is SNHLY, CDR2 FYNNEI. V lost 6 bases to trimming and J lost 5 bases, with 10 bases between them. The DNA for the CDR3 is TGTGCCAGCAGGACCCTCAGGACTGAAGCTTTCTTT. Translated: CASRTLRTEAFF.

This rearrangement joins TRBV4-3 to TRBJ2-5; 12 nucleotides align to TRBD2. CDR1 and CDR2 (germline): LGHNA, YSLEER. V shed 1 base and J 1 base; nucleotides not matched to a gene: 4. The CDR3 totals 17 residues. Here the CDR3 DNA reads TGCGCCAGCAGCCAAGGGGCTAGCGGGGGGGCCCAAGAGACCCAGTACTTC. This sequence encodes CASSQGASGGAQETQYF.

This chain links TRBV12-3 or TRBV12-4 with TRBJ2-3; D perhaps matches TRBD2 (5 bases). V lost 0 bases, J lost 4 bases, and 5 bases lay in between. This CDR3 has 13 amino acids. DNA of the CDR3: TGTGCCAGCAGTTTAGCCGGGGCAGATACGCAGTATTTT. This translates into CASSLAGADTQYF.

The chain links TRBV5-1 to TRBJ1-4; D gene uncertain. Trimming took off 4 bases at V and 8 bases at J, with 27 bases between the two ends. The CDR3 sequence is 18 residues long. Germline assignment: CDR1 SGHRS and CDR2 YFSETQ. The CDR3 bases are TGCGCCAGCAGCACAACCGGGCCAAATCACGCGGGGTCGGAAAAACTGTTTTTT. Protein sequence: CASSTTGPNHAGSEKLFF.

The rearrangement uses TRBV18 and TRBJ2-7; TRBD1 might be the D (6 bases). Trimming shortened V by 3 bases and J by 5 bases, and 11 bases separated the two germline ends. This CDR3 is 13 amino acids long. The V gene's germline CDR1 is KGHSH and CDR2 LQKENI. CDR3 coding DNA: TGTGCCAGCTCACCGGAACAGGGCGACGAGCAGTACTTC. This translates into CASSPEQGDEQYF.

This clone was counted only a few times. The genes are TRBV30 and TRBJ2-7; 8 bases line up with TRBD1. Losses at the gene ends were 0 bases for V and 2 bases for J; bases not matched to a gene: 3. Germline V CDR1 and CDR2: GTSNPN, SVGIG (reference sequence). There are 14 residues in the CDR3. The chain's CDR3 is CAWSVGTGTYEQYF. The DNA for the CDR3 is TGTGCCTGGAGTGTTGGGACAGGTACCTACGAGCAGTACTTC.

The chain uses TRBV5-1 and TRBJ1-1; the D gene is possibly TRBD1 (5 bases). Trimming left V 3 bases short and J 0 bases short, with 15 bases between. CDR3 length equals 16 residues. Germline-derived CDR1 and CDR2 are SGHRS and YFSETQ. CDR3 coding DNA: TGCGCCAGCAGCTCAGGAACGTGGGGCCTGAACACTGAAGCTTTCTTT. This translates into CASSSGTWGLNTEAFF.